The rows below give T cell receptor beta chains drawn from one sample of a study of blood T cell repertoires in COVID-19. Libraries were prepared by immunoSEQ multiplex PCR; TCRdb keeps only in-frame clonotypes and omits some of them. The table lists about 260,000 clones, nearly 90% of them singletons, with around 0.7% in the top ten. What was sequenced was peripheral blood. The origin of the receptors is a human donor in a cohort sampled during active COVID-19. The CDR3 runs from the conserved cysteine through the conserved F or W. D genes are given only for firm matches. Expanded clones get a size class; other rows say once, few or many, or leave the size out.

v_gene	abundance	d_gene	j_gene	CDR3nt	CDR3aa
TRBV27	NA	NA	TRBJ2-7	TGTGCCAGCAGTTTGTACGCAAAAGTAGCCCTACTCCCCTACGAGCAGTACTTC	CASSLYAKVALLPYEQYF
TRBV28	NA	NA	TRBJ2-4	TGTGCCAGCAGCAGGAGGGCGAGGGACATTCAGTACTTC	CASSRRARDIQYF
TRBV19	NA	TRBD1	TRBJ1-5	TGTGCCAGTAAAGGGACAGGGGGCTTCAATCAGCCCCAGCATTTT	CASKGTGGFNQPQHF
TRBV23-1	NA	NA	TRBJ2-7	TGCGCCAGCAGTCGAACCTTGGGGACTCCTTTCTCCTACGAGCAGTACTTC	CASSRTLGTPFSYEQYF
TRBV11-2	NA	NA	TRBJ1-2	TGTGCCAGCAGCTTAACCGCCAGGGCGGACTATGGCTACACCTTC	CASSLTARADYGYTF
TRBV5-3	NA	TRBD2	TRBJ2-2	TGTGCCATCTGGGGACTAGCGGGAGCCCGAACCGGGGAGCTGTTTTTT	CAIWGLAGARTGELFF
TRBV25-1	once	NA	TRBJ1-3	TGTGCCAGCAGTTGGGCCGGATCTGGAAACACCATATATTTT	CASSWAGSGNTIYF
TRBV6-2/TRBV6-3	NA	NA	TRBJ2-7	TGTGCCAGCAGTTACCGATTAAATAAGGGGCTCATATCCTACGAGCAGTACTTC	CASSYRLNKGLISYEQYF
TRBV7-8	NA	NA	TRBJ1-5	TGTGCCAGCAGCAAAGGGGGAGCCTACAATCAGCCCCAGCATTTT	CASSKGGAYNQPQHF
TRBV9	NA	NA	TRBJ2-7	TGTGCCAGCAGTGGAGACTTGAAACCCTACGAGCAGTACTTC	CASSGDLKPYEQYF
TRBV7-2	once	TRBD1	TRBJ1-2	TGTGCCAGCAGCCTCGGACAGGGTGGAAACTATGGCTACACCTTC	CASSLGQGGNYGYTF
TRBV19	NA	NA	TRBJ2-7	TGTGCCAGTAGTCTAACGCGGGGAAGGTCCTACGAGCAGTACTTC	CASSLTRGRSYEQYF
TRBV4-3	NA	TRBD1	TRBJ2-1	TGCGCCAGCAGCCGACGAAGCCCCCGGGACAGCTACAATGAGCAGTTCTTC	CASSRRSPRDSYNEQFF
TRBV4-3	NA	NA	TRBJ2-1	TGCGCCAGCAGCCAAGATACGTGGGCCTCCAATGAGCAGTTCTTC	CASSQDTWASNEQFF
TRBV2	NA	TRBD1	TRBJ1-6	TGTGCCAGCGGGGCGGGACAGTATAATTCACCCCTCCACTTT	CASGAGQYNSPLHF